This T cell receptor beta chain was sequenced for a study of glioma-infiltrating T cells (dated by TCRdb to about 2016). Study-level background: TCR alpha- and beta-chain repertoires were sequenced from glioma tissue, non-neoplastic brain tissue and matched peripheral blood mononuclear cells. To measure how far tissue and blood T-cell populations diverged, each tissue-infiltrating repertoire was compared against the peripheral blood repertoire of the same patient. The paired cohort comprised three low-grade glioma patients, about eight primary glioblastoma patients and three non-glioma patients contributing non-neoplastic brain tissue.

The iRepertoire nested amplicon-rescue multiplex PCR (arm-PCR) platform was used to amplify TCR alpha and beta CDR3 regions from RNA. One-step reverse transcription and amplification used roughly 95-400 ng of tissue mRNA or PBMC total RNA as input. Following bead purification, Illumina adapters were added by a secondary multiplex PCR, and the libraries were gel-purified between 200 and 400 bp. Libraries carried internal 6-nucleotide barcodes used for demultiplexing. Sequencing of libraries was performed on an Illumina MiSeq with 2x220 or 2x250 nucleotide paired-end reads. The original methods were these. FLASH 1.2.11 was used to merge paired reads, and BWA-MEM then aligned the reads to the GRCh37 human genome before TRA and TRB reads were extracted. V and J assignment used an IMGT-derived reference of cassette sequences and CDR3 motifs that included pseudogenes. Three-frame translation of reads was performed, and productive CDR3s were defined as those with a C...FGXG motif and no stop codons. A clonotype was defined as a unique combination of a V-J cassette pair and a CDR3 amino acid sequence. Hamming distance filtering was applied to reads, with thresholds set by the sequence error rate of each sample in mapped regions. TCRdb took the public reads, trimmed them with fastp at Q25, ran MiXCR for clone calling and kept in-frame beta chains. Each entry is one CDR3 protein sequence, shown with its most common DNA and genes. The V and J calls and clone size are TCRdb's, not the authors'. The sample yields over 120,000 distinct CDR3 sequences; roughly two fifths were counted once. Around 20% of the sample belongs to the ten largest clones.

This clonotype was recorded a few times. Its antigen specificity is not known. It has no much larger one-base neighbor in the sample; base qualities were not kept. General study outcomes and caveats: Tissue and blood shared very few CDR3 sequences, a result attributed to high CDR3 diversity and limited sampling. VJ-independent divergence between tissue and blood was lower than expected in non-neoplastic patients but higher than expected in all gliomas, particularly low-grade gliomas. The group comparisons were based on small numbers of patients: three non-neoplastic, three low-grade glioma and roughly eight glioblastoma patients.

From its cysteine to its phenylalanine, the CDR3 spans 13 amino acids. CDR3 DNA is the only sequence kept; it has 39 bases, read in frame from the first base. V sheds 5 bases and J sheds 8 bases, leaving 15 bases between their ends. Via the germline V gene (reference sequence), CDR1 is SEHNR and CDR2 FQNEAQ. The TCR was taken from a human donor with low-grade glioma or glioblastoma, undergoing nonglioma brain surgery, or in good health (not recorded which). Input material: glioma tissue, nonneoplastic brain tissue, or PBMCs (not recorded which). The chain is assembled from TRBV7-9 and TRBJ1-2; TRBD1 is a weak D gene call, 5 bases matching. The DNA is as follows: TGTGCCAGCAGCACCCCGGGACCGCACGGCTACACCTTC. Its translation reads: CASSTPGPHGYTF.